Shown below are 5 T cell receptor beta chains from a single sample sequenced in a study of blood T cell repertoires in COVID-19. TCRdb's table, derived via immunoSEQ multiplex PCR, lists solely in-frame clones and lacks some. Of approximately 150,000 clones in the sample, about nine tenths are singletons; the top ten hold approximately 4.6%. The specimen was peripheral blood. The source of these receptors is a man aged 18 to 29 with COVID-19, enrolled during active disease.

Regarding this clone: At one of its ends the junction is not consistent with the germline gene, which may arise from a read error. CDR3 sequence: CSVGRGRDEKLLF. Written as DNA, the CDR3 is TGCAGCGTTGGCAGGGGGCGCGATGAAAAACTGCTTTTT. The gene calls are TRBV29-1 and TRBJ1-4; 8 bases agree with TRBD1. The germline V gene has CDR1 SQVTM and CDR2 ANQGSEA. The CDR3 extends over 13 amino acids.

As for this clone: The same CDR3 also results from other DNA sequences found in this sample. This chain uses TRBV11-2 with TRBJ2-7; no clear D gene. V dropped 5 bases and J dropped 4 bases, with 6 bases sitting between them. The germline V gene has CDR1 SGHAT and CDR2 FQNNGV. The CDR3 loop spans 11 amino acids. The CDR3 region has the DNA TGTGCCAGCAGCCTATTGTACGAGCAGTACTTC. Translated: CASSLLYEQYF.

This chain joins TRBV27 and TRBJ1-6; tentatively, D is TRBD1 (5 bases). V gave up 1 base and J gave up 13 bases, with 17 bases separating them. Germline V gene data show CDR1 as MNHEY and CDR2 as SMNVEV (reference sequence). There are 15 residues in the CDR3. The CDR3 is CASSLLGGTLGPLHF. In DNA form, the CDR3 reads TGTGCCAGCAGTTTATTAGGCGGGACCCTAGGGCCCCTCCACTTT.

The count of this clone is one. CDR3 loop: CASSGSGFYEQYF. The CDR3 coding sequence is TGTGCCAGTAGTGGGTCCGGGTTCTACGAGCAGTACTTC. The chain combines TRBV19 with TRBJ2-7, with no clear D. The V and J ends lost 5 bases and 3 bases respectively, with 11 bases between them. CDR3 size: 13 residues. Germline loops: CDR1 LNHDA, CDR2 SQIVND (reference sequence).

This clone was counted a few times. Sequence at one end of the junction differs from germline and may be a read error. The V gene is TRBV2, the J gene TRBJ2-5, with a possible D match to TRBD1 (6 bases). This CDR3 has 16 amino acids. The V gene's germline CDR1 is SNHLY and CDR2 FYNNEI. For the CDR3, the DNA is TGTGCCAGCCGTGAACGGTGGGGGCAGCACCAAGAGACCCAGTACTTC. It translates to CASRERWGQHQETQYF.